The 9 T cell receptor beta chains presented below share a single source sample, sequenced in a study of blood T cell repertoires in COVID-19 (dated by TCRdb to 2020 to 2021). The library was obtained by the immunoSEQ multiplex PCR assay. This immuneACCESS table, as held by TCRdb, lists in-frame sequences with V and J called but not all clones. Of the missing ones, under half trace to an unresolved V gene in checked studies; the others have no known cause. Here the sample has about 300,000 clones; more than 75% occur a single time. The leading ten clones occupy 4% to 5% of the sample. The sample consisted of PBMCs or T cells enriched from blood (not recorded which). The receptors originated from a man aged 30 to 39 who had recovered from COVID-19.

This clone was detected a few times. The CDR3 protein is CASSTGQGGNTEAFF. The CDR3 DNA reads as TGTGCCAGCAGTACTGGACAGGGCGGGAACACTGAAGCTTTCTTT. The gene calls are TRBV6-4 and TRBJ1-1; 8 nucleotides agree with TRBD1. The CDR3 is made up of 15 amino acids. The V gene end was trimmed by 5 bases and the J gene end by 1 base; junction bases not matched to a gene: 6. Per the germline V gene, CDR1 is MRHNA and CDR2 is SNTAGT.

The CDR3 nucleotides are TGTGCCAGCAGTCCTGGGGATACAGGGGTCTATGGCTACACCTTC. It encodes CASSPGDTGVYGYTF. The rearrangement links TRBV28 to TRBJ1-2; TRBD1 matches at 7 bases. The ends lost 5 bases at V and 4 bases at J; junction bases unmatched: 10. Per the germline V gene, CDR1 is MDHEN and CDR2 is SYDVKM. This CDR3 is built from 15 residues.

V is TRBV18 and J is TRBJ1-2; no reliable D call. Looked up from germline, CDR1 is KGHSH and CDR2 is LQKENI. The V end was cut by 2 bases, the J end by 5 bases, with 21 bases between. The CDR3 totals 17 residues. The CDR3 region is CASSPTGTLMAPYGYTF. The CDR3 region has the DNA TGTGCCAGCTCACCAACGGGAACGCTTATGGCCCCATATGGCTACACCTTC.

The V gene is TRBV30, the J gene TRBJ1-1; TRBD1 aligns across 8 bases. V shed 3 bases, J shed 5 bases, and the junction held 5 bases outside the gene matches. Germline CDR1 GTSNPN, CDR2 SVGIG (reference sequence). The CDR3 extends over 13 amino acids. CDR3 protein: CAWRPTGGTEAFF. CDR3 nucleotides: TGTGCCTGGAGGCCTACAGGGGGAACTGAAGCTTTCTTT.

The gene calls are TRBV5-4 and TRBJ2-7, with TRBD1 identical over 8 bases. V lost 4 bases, J lost 6 bases, and 15 bases stayed unmatched. Germline assignment: CDR1 SGHNT and CDR2 YYREEE (reference sequence). CDR3 length: 16 residues. CDR3 nucleotides: TGTGCCAGCAGCCCGAACCCCAGGGGGCGCTTAGGCGAGCAGTACTTC. This gives the protein CASSPNPRGRLGEQYF.

The genes are TRBV5-4 and TRBJ1-1, with a tentative D call TRBD1 (5 bases). V shed 0 bases and J shed 3 bases, with 15 bases lying between them. Germline-derived CDR1 and CDR2 are SGHNT and YYREEE (reference sequence). The CDR3 has 16 residues. The CDR3 spells CASSLAFGGEYTEAFF. The CDR3 DNA reads TGTGCCAGCAGCTTGGCCTTCGGGGGTGAGTACACTGAAGCTTTCTTT.

This chain links TRBV5-1 with TRBJ2-5; TRBD2 agrees at 12 bases. The CDR3 extends over 17 amino acids. Trimming took 4 bases from V and 5 from J; bases not matched to a gene: 12. Germline CDR1 and CDR2: SGHRS and YFSETQ. The CDR3 DNA sequence: TGCGCCAGCAGCGGAGCTAGCGGGGGGGCACTTTGGGAGACCCAGTACTTC. It yields the protein CASSGASGGALWETQYF. Using reference TRBV5-1 and TRBJ2-5 for the parts outside the CDR3, the full variable domain is KAGVTQTPRYLIKTRGQQVTLSCSPISGHRSVSWYQQTPGQGLQFLFEYFSETQRNKGNFPGRFSGRQFSNSRSEMNVSTLELGDSALYLCASSGASGGALWETQYFGPGTRLLVL.

This rearrangement joins TRBV19 to TRBJ2-7; 11 positions agree with TRBD1. The CDR3 is 15 amino acids. V shed 5 bases, J shed 4 bases, and the junction held 7 bases outside the gene matches. Per germline, CDR1 LNHDA and CDR2 SQIVND (reference sequence). CDR3 sequence: CASSPPGQGVYEQYF. CDR3 bases: TGTGCCAGTAGTCCCCCGGGACAGGGGGTTTACGAGCAGTACTTC. Looking up the rest from reference TRBV19 and TRBJ2-7 gives the full variable domain: DGGITQSPKYLFRKEGQNVTLSCEQNLNHDAMYWYRQDPGQGLRLIYYSQIVNDFQKGDIAEGYSVSREKKESFPLTVTSAQKNPTAFYLCASSPPGQGVYEQYFGPGTRLTVT.

V gene TRBV19 combines with J gene TRBJ2-1; 11 positions match TRBD2. Germline V gene sequence: CDR1 LNHDA, CDR2 SQIVND (reference sequence). The CDR3 runs 15 residues. The V and J ends lost 7 bases and 5 bases, in that order; junction bases with no gene match: 7. Here the CDR3 DNA reads TGTGCCAGTACCTCCGGGACTAGCGGAAACAATGAGCAGTTCTTC. It is translated as CASTSGTSGNNEQFF.